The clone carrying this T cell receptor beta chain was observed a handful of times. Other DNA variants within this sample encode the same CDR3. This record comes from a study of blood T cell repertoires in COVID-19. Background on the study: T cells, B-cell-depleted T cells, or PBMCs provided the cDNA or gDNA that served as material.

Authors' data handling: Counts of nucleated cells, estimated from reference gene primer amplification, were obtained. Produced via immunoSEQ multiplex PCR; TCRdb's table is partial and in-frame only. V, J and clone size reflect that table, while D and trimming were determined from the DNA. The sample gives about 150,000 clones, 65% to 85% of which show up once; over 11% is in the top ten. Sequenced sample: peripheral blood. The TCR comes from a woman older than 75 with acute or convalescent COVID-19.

The CDR3 DNA reads as TGTGCCAGCAGCGCAAGGACAGGGAATTCACCCCTCCACTTT. It yields the protein CASSARTGNSPLHF. This chain joins TRBV9 and TRBJ1-6, with 8 nucleotides matching TRBD1. Germline CDR1 reads SGDLS; CDR2 reads YYNGEE. V lost 3 bases and J lost 7; bases outside the gene matches: 3. The CDR3 spans 14 residues. The whole variable domain, filled in from reference TRBV9 and TRBJ1-6, reads DSGVTQTPKHLITATGQRVTLRCSPRSGDLSVYWYQQSLDQGLQFLIQYYNGEERAKGNILERFSAQQFPDLHSELNLSSLELGDSALYFCASSARTGNSPLHFGNGTRLTVT.